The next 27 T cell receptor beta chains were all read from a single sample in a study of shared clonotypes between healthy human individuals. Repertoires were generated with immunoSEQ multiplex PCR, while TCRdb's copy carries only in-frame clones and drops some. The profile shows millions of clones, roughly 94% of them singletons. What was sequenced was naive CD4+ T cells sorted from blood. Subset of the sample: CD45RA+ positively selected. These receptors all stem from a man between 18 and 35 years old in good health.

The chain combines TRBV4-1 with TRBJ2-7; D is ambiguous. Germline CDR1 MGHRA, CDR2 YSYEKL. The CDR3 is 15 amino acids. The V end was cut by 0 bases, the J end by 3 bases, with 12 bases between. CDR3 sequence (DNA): TGCGCCAGCAGCCAAGAATCCAGCAGGAGCTACGAGCAGTACTTC. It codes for CASSQESSRSYEQYF.

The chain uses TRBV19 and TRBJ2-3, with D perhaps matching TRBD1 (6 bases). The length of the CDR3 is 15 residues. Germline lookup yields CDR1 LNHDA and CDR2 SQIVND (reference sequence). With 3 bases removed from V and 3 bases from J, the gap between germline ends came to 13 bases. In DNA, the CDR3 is TGTGCCAGTAGTATCGGTAACAGGGCAACAGATACGCAGTATTTT. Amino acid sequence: CASSIGNRATDTQYF.

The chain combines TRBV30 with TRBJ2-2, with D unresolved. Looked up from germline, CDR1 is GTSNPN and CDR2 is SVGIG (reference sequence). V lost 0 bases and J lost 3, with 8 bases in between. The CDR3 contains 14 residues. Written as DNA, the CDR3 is TGTGCCTGGAGTGTAAGCCAGTACACCGGGGAGCTGTTTTTT. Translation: CAWSVSQYTGELFF.

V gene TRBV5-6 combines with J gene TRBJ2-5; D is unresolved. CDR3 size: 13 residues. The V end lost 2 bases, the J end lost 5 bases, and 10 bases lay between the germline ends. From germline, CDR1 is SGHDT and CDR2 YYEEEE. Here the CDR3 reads CASSFRSGETQYF. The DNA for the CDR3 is TGTGCCAGCAGCTTCAGGTCCGGGGAGACCCAGTACTTC.

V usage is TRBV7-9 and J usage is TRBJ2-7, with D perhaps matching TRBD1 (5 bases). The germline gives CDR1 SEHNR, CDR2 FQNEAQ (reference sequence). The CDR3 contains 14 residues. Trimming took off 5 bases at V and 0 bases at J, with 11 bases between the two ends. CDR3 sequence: CASSPQVNSYEQYF. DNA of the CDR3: TGTGCCAGCAGCCCACAGGTTAACTCCTACGAGCAGTACTTC. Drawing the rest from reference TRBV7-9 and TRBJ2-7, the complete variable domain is DTGVSQNPRHKITKRGQNVTFRCDPISEHNRLYWYRQTLGQGPEFLTYFQNEAQLEKSRLLSDRFSAERPKGSFSTLEIQRTEQGDSAMYLCASSPQVNSYEQYFGPGTRLTVT.

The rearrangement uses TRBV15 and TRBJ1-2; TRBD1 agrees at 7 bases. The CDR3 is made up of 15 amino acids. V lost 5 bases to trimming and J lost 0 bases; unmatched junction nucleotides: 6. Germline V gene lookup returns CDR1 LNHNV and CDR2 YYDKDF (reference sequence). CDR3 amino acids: CATSGGGTANYGYTF. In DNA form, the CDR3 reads TGTGCCACCAGCGGGGGCGGGACAGCTAACTATGGCTACACCTTC.

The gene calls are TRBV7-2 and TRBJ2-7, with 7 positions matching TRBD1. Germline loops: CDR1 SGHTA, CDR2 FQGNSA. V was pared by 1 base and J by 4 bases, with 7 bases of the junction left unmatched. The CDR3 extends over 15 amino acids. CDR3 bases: TGTGCCAGCAGCTTAGGGGGGACAGCTGCTTACGAGCAGTACTTC. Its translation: CASSLGGTAAYEQYF.

CDR3 loop: CASSGAAQGSPLHF. As DNA, the CDR3 is TGTGCCAGCAGTGGGGCTGCCCAAGGCTCACCCCTCCACTTT. The rearrangement links TRBV2 to TRBJ1-6, with D unresolved. The germline V and J ends were trimmed by 4 bases and 10 bases, with 14 bases remaining between them. Germline V lookup: CDR1 SNHLY, CDR2 FYNNEI. This CDR3 region has 14 residues.

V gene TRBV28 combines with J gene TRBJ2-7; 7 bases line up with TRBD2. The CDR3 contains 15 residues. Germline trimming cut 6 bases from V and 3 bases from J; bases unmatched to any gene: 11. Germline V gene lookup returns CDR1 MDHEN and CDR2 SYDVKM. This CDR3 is CASSRPGRGSYEQYF. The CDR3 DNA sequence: TGTGCCAGCAGCCGGCCGGGGCGGGGGAGCTACGAGCAGTACTTC.

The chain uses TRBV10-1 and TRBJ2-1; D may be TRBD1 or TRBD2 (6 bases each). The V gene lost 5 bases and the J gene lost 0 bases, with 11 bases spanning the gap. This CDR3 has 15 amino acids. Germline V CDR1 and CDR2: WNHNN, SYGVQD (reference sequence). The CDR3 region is CASSRGASSYNEQFF. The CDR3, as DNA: TGCGCCAGCAGTAGGGGGGCGAGCTCCTACAATGAGCAGTTCTTC.

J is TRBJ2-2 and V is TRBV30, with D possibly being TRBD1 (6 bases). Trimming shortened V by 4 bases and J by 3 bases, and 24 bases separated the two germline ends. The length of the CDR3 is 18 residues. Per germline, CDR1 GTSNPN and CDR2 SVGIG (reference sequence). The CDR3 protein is CAWMGVPGAGTDTGELFF. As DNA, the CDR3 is TGTGCCTGGATGGGGGTCCCAGGGGCAGGGACGGACACCGGGGAGCTGTTTTTT.

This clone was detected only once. As DNA, the CDR3 is TGCGCCAGCAGTTCCGGGACCGCTATTTACGAGCAGTACTTC. Translating it yields CASSSGTAIYEQYF. The V and J genes are TRBV5-1 and TRBJ2-7, with D perhaps given as TRBD1 or TRBD2 (5 bases each). The CDR3 loop spans 14 amino acids. Germline V gene lookup returns CDR1 SGHRS and CDR2 YFSETQ. V was cut by 5 bases and J by 4 bases, with 16 bases left in between.

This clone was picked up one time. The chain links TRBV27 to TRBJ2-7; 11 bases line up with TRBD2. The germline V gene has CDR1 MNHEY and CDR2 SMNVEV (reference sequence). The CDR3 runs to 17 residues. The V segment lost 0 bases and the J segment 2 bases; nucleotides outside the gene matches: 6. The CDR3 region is CASSLSGTSGRTYEQYF. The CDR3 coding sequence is TGTGCCAGCAGTTTATCGGGGACTAGCGGCCGCACCTACGAGCAGTACTTC.

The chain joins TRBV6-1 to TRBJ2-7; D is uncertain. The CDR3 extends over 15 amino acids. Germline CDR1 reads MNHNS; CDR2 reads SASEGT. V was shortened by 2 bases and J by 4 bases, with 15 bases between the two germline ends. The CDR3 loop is CASSELPLPTYEQYF. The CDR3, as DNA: TGTGCCAGCAGTGAACTTCCACTACCGACTTACGAGCAGTACTTC.

The CDR3 protein is CASSRLGPLYGYTF. CDR3 in DNA: TGTGCCAGCAGTCGCCTGGGGCCCCTCTATGGCTACACCTTC. The chain combines TRBV6-5 with TRBJ1-2, with D tentatively TRBD1 (5 bases). CDR1 and CDR2 from the germline V gene are MNHEY and SVGAGI. CDR3 size: 14 residues. Trimming shortened V by 5 bases and J by 4 bases, and 14 bases separated the two germline ends.

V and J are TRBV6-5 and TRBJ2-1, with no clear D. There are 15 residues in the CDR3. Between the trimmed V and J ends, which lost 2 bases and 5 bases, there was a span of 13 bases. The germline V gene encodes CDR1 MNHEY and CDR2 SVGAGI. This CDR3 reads CASSYERGSNNEQFF. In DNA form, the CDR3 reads TGTGCCAGCAGTTACGAGCGCGGATCCAACAATGAGCAGTTCTTC.

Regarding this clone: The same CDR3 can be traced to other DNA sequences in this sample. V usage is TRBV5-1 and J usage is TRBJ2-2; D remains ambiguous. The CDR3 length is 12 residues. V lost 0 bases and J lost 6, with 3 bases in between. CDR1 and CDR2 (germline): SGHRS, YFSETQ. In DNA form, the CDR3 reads TGCGCCAGCAGCTTGGGGGCCGGGGAGCTGTTTTTT. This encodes CASSLGAGELFF.

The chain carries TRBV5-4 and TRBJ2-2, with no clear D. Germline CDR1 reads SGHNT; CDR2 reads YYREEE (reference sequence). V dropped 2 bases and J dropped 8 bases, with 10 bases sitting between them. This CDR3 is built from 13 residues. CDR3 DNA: TGTGCCAGCAGCTTACCGGGCAAAGGGGAGCTGTTTTTT. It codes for CASSLPGKGELFF.

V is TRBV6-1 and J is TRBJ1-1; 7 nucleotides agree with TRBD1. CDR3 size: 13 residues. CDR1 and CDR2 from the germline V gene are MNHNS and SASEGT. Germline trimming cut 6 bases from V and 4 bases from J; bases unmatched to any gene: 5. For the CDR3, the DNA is TGTGCCAGCAGGGCCGGGACAGCCACTGAAGCTTTCTTT. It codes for CASRAGTATEAFF.

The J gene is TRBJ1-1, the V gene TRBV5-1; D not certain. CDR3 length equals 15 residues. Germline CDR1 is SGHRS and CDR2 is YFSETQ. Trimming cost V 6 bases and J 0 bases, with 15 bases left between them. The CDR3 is CASNVHSALNTEAFF. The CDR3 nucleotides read TGCGCCAGCAATGTTCATAGCGCCCTGAACACTGAAGCTTTCTTT.

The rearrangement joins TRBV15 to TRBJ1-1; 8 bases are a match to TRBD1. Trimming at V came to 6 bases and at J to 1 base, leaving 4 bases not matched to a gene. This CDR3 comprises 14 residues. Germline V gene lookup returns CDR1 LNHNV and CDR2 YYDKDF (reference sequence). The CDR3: CATRQGGTNTEAFF. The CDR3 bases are TGTGCCACCAGACAGGGGGGGACGAACACTGAAGCTTTCTTT.

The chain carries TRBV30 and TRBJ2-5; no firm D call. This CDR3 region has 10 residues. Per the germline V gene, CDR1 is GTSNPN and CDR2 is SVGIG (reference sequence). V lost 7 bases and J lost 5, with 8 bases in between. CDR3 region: CAFYRETQYF. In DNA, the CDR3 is TGTGCCTTCTATCGGGAGACCCAGTACTTC.

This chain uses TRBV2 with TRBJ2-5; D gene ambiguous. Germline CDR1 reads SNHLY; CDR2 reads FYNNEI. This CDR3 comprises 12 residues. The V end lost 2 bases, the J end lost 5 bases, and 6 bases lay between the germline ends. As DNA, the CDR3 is TGTGCCAGCAGTGAACCCCCGGAGACCCAGTACTTC. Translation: CASSEPPETQYF.

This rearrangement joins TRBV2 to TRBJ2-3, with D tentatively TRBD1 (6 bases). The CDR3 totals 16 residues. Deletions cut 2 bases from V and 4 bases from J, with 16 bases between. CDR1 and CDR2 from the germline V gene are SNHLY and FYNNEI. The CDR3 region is CASSELVAEGADTQYF. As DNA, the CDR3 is TGTGCCAGCAGTGAATTGGTAGCCGAGGGGGCAGATACGCAGTATTTT.

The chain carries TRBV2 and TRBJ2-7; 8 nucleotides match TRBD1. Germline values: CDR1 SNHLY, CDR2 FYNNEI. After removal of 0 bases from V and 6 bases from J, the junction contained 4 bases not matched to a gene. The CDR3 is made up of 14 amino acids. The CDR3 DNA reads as TGTGCCAGCAGTGAAGCGCAGGGGGCGGGCGAGCAGTACTTC. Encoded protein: CASSEAQGAGEQYF.

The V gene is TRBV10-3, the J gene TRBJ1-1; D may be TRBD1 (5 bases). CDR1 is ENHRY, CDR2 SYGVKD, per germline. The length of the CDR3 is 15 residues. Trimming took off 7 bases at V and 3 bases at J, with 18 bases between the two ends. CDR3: CAINRRPLGDTEAFF. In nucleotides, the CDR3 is TGTGCCATCAATCGAAGGCCATTGGGGGACACTGAAGCTTTCTTT.

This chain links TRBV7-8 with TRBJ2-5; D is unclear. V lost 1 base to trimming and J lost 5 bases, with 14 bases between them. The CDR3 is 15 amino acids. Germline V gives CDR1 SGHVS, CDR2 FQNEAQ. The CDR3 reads CASSLDQAGRETQYF. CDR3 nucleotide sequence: TGTGCCAGCAGCTTAGATCAAGCCGGGCGGGAGACCCAGTACTTC.